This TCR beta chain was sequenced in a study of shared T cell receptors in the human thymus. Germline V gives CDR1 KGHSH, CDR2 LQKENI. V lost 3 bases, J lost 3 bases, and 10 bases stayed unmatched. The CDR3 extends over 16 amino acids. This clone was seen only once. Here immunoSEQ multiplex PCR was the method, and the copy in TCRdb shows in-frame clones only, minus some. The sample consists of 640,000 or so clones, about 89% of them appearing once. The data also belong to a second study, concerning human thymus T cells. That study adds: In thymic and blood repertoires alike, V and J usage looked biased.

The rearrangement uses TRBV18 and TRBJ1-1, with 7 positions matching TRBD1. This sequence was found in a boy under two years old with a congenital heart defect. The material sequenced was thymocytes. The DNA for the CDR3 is TGTGCCAGCTCACCGGGACCTGATACAGGGGACACTGAAGCTTTCTTT. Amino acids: CASSPGPDTGDTEAFF.